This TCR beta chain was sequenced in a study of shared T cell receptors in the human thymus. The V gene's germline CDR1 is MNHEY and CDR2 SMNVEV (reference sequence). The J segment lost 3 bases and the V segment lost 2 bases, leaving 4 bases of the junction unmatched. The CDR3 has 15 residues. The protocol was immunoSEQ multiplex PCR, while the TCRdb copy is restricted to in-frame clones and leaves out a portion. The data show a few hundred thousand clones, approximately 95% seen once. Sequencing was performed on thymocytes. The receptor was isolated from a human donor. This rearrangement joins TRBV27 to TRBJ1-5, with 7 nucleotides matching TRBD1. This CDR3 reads CASSLRGQNNQPQHF. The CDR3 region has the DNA TGTGCCAGCAGTTTAAGGGGGCAGAACAATCAGCCCCAGCATTTT.